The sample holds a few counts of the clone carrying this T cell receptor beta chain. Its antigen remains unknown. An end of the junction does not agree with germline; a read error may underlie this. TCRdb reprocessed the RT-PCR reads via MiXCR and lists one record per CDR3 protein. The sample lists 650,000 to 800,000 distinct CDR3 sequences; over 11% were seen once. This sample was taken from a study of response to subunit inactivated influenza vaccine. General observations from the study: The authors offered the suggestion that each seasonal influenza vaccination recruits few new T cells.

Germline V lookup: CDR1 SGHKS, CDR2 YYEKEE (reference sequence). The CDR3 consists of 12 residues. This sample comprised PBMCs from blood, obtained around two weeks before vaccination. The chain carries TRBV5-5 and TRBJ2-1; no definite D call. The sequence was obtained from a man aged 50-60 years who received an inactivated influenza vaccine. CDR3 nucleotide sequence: TGTGCCAGCACCTTGACTTGGGATGAGCAGTTCTTC. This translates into CASTLTWDEQFF.